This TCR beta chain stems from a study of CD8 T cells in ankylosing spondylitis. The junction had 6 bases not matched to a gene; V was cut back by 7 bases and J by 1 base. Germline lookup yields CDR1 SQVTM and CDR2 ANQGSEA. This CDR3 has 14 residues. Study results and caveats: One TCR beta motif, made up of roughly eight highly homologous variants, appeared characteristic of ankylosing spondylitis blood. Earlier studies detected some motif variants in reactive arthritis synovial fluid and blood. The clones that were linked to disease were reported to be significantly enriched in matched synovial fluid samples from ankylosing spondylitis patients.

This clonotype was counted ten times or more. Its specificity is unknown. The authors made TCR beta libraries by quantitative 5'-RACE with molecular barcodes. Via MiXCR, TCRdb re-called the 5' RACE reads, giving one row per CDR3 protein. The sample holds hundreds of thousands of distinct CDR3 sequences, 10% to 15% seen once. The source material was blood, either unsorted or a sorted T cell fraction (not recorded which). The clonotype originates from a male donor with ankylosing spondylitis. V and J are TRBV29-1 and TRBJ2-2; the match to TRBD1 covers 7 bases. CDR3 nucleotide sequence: TGCAGCGCAAACCGGGACAGGAACACCGGGGAGCTGTTTTTT. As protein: CSANRDRNTGELFF.